The clone carrying this T cell receptor beta chain was detected once. Its antigen remains unknown. Trimming removed 2 bases at V and 2 bases at J, with 12 bases between. CDR1 is SNHLY, CDR2 FYNNEI, per germline. The CDR3 runs to 16 residues. These data belong to a study of cytomegalovirus exposure and HLA in healthy donors. The study's findings and limits: Three chains linked to CMV were shown in vitro to be specific for CMV antigens. According to reports, the classifier identified cytomegalovirus status with high specificity and sensitivity. Fewer than 20,000 TCR beta sequences were associated with HLA alleles at 0.05 false discovery rate in a later analysis.

Amplification used 60 Vbeta primers and 13 Jbeta primers. Data came from immunoSEQ multiplex PCR; TCRdb stores just in-frame clones and leaves some out. Of nearly 200,000 clones in the sample, around 83% were seen once. This receptor was obtained from a woman in her fifties or sixties in good health and CMV-seropositive. V gene TRBV2 combines with J gene TRBJ2-2; TRBD1 is a possible D gene (5 bases). Sequences were obtained from PBMCs. This CDR3 reads CASSERGRSNTGELFF. The CDR3 DNA sequence: TGTGCCAGCAGTGAAAGGGGAAGATCCAACACCGGGGAGCTGTTTTTT.